This T cell receptor beta chain originates from a study of regulatory T cells in long-lasting Graves disease. Study context: Those with persistent Graves' disease had received antithyroid drugs for over 5 years with positive TSH receptor antibodies.

About this clonotype: Its antigen is unidentified.

This CDR3 is built from 15 residues. V was clipped by 3 bases and J by 5 bases; unmatched bases: 9. The V gene's germline CDR1 is SGHDN and CDR2 FVKESK. The sample's time point: persistent/refractory GD, antithyroid drugs over 5 years with positive TRAb. With RNA extracted from PBMCs as input, the TCR library was made. Building of the TCR beta libraries involved iRepertoire HTBI primers and Arm-PCR of CDR3 regions. TCRdb independently ran MiXCR on the multiplex PCR reads; one entry per CDR3 protein. Altogether a few hundred thousand distinct CDR3 sequences are present, roughly a quarter being singletons, with the ten largest covering approximately 25%. Study results and limitations: Patients with persistent disease showed a bias toward TRBV28, TRBJ1-2 and TRBJ2-5. Persistent patients had more shared public clonotypes (fewer than 3,000) than new patients (around 1,000).

The gene calls are TRBV14 and TRBJ1-1; 7 bases map to TRBD1. The sequencing used peripheral blood mononuclear cells (PBMCs), collected when the disease was refractory, from a patient treated with antithyroid drugs. This TCR derives from a female donor with Graves disease. CDR3 sequence: CASSQTGTAKTEAFF. The CDR3 nucleotides read TGTGCCAGCAGCCAGACCGGGACAGCGAAAACTGAAGCTTTCTTT.